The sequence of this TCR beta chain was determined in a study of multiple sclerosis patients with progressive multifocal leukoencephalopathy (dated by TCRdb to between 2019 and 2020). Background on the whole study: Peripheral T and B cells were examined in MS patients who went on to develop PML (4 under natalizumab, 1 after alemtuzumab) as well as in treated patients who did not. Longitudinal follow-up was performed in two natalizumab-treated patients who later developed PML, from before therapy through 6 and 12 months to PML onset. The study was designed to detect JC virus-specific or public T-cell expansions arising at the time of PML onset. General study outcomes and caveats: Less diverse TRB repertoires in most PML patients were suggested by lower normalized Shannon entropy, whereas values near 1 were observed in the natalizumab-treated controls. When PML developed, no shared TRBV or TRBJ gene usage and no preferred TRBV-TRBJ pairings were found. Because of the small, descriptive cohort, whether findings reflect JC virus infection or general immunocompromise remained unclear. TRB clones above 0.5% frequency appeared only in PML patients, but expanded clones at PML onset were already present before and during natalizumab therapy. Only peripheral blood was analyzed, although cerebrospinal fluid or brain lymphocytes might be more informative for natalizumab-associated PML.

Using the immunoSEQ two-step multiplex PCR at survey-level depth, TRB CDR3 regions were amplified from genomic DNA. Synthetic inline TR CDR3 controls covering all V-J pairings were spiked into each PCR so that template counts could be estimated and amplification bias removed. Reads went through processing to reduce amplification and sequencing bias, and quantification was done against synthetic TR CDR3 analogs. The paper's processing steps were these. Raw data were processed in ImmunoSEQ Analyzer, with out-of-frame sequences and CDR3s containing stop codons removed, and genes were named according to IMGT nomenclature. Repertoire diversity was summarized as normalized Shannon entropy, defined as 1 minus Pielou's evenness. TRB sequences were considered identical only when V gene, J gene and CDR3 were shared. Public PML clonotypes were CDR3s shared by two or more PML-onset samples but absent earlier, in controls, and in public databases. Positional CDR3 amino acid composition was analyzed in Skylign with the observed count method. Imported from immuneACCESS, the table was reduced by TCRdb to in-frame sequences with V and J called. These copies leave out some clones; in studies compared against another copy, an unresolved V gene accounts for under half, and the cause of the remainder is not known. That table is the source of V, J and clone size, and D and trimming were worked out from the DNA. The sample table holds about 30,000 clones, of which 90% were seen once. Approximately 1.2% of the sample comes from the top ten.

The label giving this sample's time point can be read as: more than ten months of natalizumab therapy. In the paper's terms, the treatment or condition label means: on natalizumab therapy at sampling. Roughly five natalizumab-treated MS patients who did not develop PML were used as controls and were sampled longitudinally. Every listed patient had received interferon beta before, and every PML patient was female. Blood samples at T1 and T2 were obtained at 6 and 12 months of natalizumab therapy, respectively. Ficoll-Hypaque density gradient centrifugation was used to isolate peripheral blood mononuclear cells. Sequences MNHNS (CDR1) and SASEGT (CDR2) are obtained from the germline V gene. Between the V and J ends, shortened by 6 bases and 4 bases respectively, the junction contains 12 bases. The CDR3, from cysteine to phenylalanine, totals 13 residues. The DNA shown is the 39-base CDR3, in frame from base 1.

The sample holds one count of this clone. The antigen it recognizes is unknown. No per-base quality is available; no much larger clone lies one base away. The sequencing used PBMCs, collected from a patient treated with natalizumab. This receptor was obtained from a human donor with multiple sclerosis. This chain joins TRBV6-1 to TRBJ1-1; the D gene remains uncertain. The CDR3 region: CASSSWRGTEAFF. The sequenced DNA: TGTGCCAGCAGCTCCTGGCGGGGCACTGAAGCTTTCTTT.